Sequencing of this TCR beta chain was carried out in a study of vaccination effects on CD4 cells after COVID-19. Before sequencing, viral peptide pools were used by the ViraFEST assay to expand antigen-specific CD4+ T cells. Following culture for around 9 days, CD4+ T cells were isolated. Having tested negative for nucleocapsid antibodies, the vaccine recipients showed no prior SARS-CoV-2 infection. CDR3 length equals 13 residues. The V gene's germline CDR1 is MNHEY and CDR2 SVGAGI. With 3 bases removed from V and 7 bases from J, the gap between germline ends came to 10 bases. In the case of this clone: Antigen specificity is unknown.

Sequencing used immunoSEQ multiplex PCR; TCRdb keeps in-frame clones, though not all of them. The sample carries some 22,000 clones, more than 65% recorded once. The sequencing used CD4+ T cells from PBMCs cultured with HCoV-NL63 spike peptides, collected before COVID-19 vaccination. The chain uses TRBV6-5 and TRBJ1-5; D is unresolved. This TCR came from a human donor who received a COVID-19 vaccine. This CDR3 is CASSYRGEQPQHF. The CDR3 DNA reads as TGTGCCAGCAGTTATCGGGGAGAACAGCCCCAGCATTTT.